These T cell receptor beta chains were read from a single sample in a study of shared clonotypes between healthy human individuals. Some clones are missing from TCRdb's copy, which holds only in-frame ones; the method was immunoSEQ multiplex PCR. Counted here are about 2.4 million clones, under 95% occurring once; the ten biggest clones make up about 0.39%. The sequencing sample was made of naive CD4+ T cells from PBMCs. These receptors were obtained from a man aged 18-30 years in good health. Some clones in this sample may be carry-over from other donors' samples. Each CDR3 is given with its conserved first and last residue. Each record gives: clone size, V gene, CDR3 length, J gene, D gene, CDR3 protein, CDR3 DNA. A D gene is named only where the DNA matches it firmly. The size of a clone is reported for some rows only, either as once, few or many, or as a class for expanded clones.

.	TRBV7-2	15	TRBJ2-7	TRBD1	CASSSRTGGPYEQYF	TGTGCCAGCAGCTCCCGGACAGGGGGTCCCTACGAGCAGTACTTC
once	TRBV10-3	14	TRBJ1-1	TRBD1	CAISESQGGSEAFF	TGTGCCATCAGTGAGTCTCAGGGGGGGAGTGAAGCTTTCTTT
once	TRBV18	17	TRBJ2-6	.	CASSPREPFSGANVLTF	TGTGCCAGCTCACCACGGGAGCCATTCTCTGGGGCCAACGTCCTGACTTTC
.	TRBV11-2	17	TRBJ2-1	TRBD2	CASSLVALAGSYNEQFF	TGTGCCAGCAGCTTAGTCGCCCTAGCGGGGTCCTACAATGAGCAGTTCTTC
.	TRBV30	14	TRBJ2-7	TRBD1	CAWSGTGVSYEQYF	TGTGCCTGGAGTGGGACAGGGGTCTCCTACGAGCAGTACTTC
.	TRBV6-6	11	TRBJ1-3	.	CASSLENTIYF	TGTGCCAGCAGTTTAGAAAACACCATATATTTT
.	TRBV27	16	TRBJ1-2	TRBD1	CASRRMGGQQNYGYTF	TGTGCCAGCAGGCGCATGGGGGGACAGCAGAACTATGGCTACACCTTC
.	TRBV19	14	TRBJ2-1	TRBD1	CASGDRGEHNEQFF	TGTGCCAGTGGAGACAGGGGGGAACACAATGAGCAGTTCTTC
.	TRBV5-6	13	TRBJ1-1	.	CASSSFTSLGAFF	TGTGCCAGCAGCTCTTTTACCTCACTCGGAGCTTTCTTT
.	TRBV27	14	TRBJ2-7	TRBD1	CASSTDRATYEQYF	TGTGCCAGCAGCACCGACAGGGCCACCTACGAGCAGTACTTC
.	TRBV29-1	12	TRBJ2-5	TRBD1	CSVGGQAETQYF	TGCAGCGTTGGAGGACAGGCAGAGACCCAGTACTTC
.	TRBV9	13	TRBJ2-7	.	CASSAPPTGEQYF	TGTGCCAGCAGCGCACCACCTACTGGTGAGCAGTACTTC
.	TRBV29-1	12	TRBJ1-1	.	CSGGRQGTEAFF	TGCAGCGGGGGACGGCAGGGCACTGAAGCTTTCTTT
.	TRBV5-1	15	TRBJ2-3	.	CASSLAMIGKDTQYF	TGCGCCAGCAGCTTGGCGATGATCGGGAAAGATACGCAGTATTTT
.	TRBV7-2	11	TRBJ2-1	.	CASSLAGEQFF	TGTGCCAGCAGCTTAGCGGGTGAGCAGTTCTTC
.	TRBV4-2	14	TRBJ2-5	.	CASSFGTLQETQYF	TGTGCCAGCAGCTTTGGGACACTGCAAGAGACCCAGTACTTC
.	TRBV9	17	TRBJ2-2	TRBD2	CASSVVGAGSLTGELFF	TGTGCCAGCAGCGTTGTAGGAGCGGGGAGCCTCACCGGGGAGCTGTTTTTT
once	TRBV7-3	14	TRBJ2-1	TRBD1	CASSTGTGGDEQFF	TGTGCCAGCAGCACCGGGACAGGGGGCGATGAGCAGTTCTTC
.	TRBV6-5	12	TRBJ1-1	.	CASRNIGNEAFF	TGTGCCAGCAGGAACATCGGGAACGAAGCTTTCTTT
.	TRBV29-1	15	TRBJ2-1	TRBD2	CSVGRGLAGENEQFF	TGCAGCGTGGGTCGGGGACTAGCGGGAGAGAATGAGCAGTTCTTC
.	TRBV7-9	16	TRBJ2-5	TRBD2	CASSLAGTSGEETQYF	TGTGCCAGCAGCTTAGCCGGGACTAGCGGTGAAGAGACCCAGTACTTC
.	TRBV25-1	15	TRBJ1-6	.	CASSVLDSHDSPLHF	TGTGCCAGCAGTGTGTTGGACAGCCATGATTCACCCCTCCACTTT
once	TRBV10-1	16	TRBJ2-1	.	CASSESRAGRNNEQFF	TGCGCCAGCAGTGAGTCCCGGGCAGGCCGAAACAATGAGCAGTTCTTC
.	TRBV11-2	19	TRBJ2-7	TRBD2	CASSLTGTRMAGPRFEQYF	TGTGCCAGCAGCTTAACCGGGACTAGGATGGCGGGACCTCGGTTCGAGCAGTACTTC
.	TRBV18	13	TRBJ1-2	.	CASSPPVAGGDTF	TGTGCCAGCTCACCACCGGTGGCAGGAGGGGACACCTTC
.	TRBV5-1	15	TRBJ2-7	.	CASSLVWTAAYEQYF	TGCGCCAGCAGCTTGGTCTGGACGGCGGCATACGAGCAGTACTTC
.	TRBV11-1	13	TRBJ1-2	.	CAGSRQGNYGYTF	TGTGCCGGCAGCCGGCAGGGGAACTATGGCTACACCTTC
.	TRBV15	12	TRBJ1-5	.	CATSRLSQPQHF	TGTGCCACCAGCAGGTTAAGTCAGCCCCAGCATTTT
.	TRBV18	16	TRBJ2-3	TRBD2	CASSPPSGSWADTQYF	TGTGCCAGCTCGCCCCCAAGCGGGAGTTGGGCAGATACGCAGTATTTT
.	TRBV7-3	15	TRBJ2-1	TRBD2	CASASSSGTINEQFF	TGTGCCAGCGCCTCGTCCAGCGGGACGATCAATGAGCAGTTCTTC
.	TRBV19	15	TRBJ1-4	.	CASSIDRQRNEKLFF	TGTGCCAGTAGTATAGATAGGCAGAGGAATGAAAAACTGTTTTTT
.	TRBV6-1	15	TRBJ2-7	.	CASSEAPQAGYEQYF	TGTGCCAGCAGTGAAGCGCCCCAGGCGGGTTACGAGCAGTACTTC
.	TRBV14	13	TRBJ1-1	.	CASSPLGGTEAFF	TGTGCCAGCAGCCCGCTGGGGGGCACTGAAGCTTTCTTT
.	TRBV9	14	TRBJ1-1	.	CASSVDGVNTEAFF	TGTGCCAGCAGCGTGGACGGGGTGAACACTGAAGCTTTCTTT
.	TRBV7-2	17	TRBJ2-1	.	CASSLVLLEGAKNEQFF	TGTGCCAGCAGCTTAGTCCTATTGGAGGGGGCAAAAAATGAGCAGTTCTTC
.	TRBV7-2	17	TRBJ2-7	TRBD2	CASSFGLAGGGSYEQYF	TGTGCCAGCAGCTTCGGACTAGCGGGAGGGGGATCCTACGAGCAGTACTTC
.	TRBV5-1	12	TRBJ2-5	.	CASSPGGETQYF	TGCGCCAGCAGCCCCGGAGGCGAGACCCAGTACTTC
.	TRBV30	13	TRBJ1-3	TRBD1	CAWRPEGTGGIYF	TGTGCCTGGAGGCCCGAAGGGACAGGGGGAATATATTTT
.	TRBV6-5	13	TRBJ2-1	TRBD1	CASKQGALDEQFF	TGTGCCAGCAAACAGGGGGCGTTGGATGAGCAGTTCTTC
.	TRBV6-5	14	TRBJ1-1	.	CASRAKGWVTEAFF	TGTGCCAGTCGCGCGAAAGGGTGGGTCACTGAAGCTTTCTTT
.	TRBV5-4	13	TRBJ2-5	.	CASSMVAQETQYF	TGTGCCAGCAGCATGGTGGCGCAAGAGACCCAGTACTTC
once	TRBV5-1	21	TRBJ2-1	TRBD2	CASSLTPGLAGGVPGDNEQFF	TGCGCCAGCAGCTTGACCCCGGGACTAGCGGGAGGGGTGCCAGGGGACAATGAGCAGTTCTTC
.	TRBV7-2	14	TRBJ2-1	TRBD2	CASSRQLAVTEQFF	TGTGCCAGCAGCAGACAACTAGCGGTCACTGAGCAGTTCTTC
.	TRBV5-1	18	TRBJ2-1	TRBD2	CASSRGGTSGSSYNEQFF	TGCGCCAGCAGCAGAGGAGGGACTAGCGGTAGCTCCTACAATGAGCAGTTCTTC
.	TRBV5-4	15	TRBJ2-1	.	CASSPGGYGYNEQFF	TGTGCCAGCAGCCCGGGCGGGTATGGCTACAATGAGCAGTTCTTC
.	TRBV9	15	TRBJ2-1	.	CASSVVLGDYNEQFF	TGTGCCAGCAGCGTAGTTCTGGGGGACTACAATGAGCAGTTCTTC
.	TRBV5-4	15	TRBJ2-1	TRBD2	CASSSSGSPYNEQFF	TGTGCCAGCAGCAGTAGCGGGAGCCCCTACAATGAGCAGTTCTTC
.	TRBV2	15	TRBJ2-1	.	CASRNDPGSHGEQFF	TGTGCCAGCAGGAACGACCCGGGATCCCACGGTGAGCAGTTCTTC
.	TRBV9	15	TRBJ1-2	.	CASSTHSEGSGGYTF	TGTGCCAGCAGCACCCACTCAGAAGGGTCGGGTGGCTACACCTTC
.	TRBV9	12	TRBJ2-2	.	CASSAVGGELFF	TGTGCCAGCAGCGCAGTAGGGGGGGAGCTGTTTTTT
.	TRBV30	12	TRBJ2-1	.	CAWRSWYNEQFF	TGTGCCTGGAGATCTTGGTACAATGAGCAGTTCTTC
.	TRBV6-5	15	TRBJ2-3	.	CASRKPGSFTDTQYF	TGTGCCAGCAGGAAACCAGGGAGCTTTACAGATACGCAGTATTTT
.	TRBV6-1	14	TRBJ1-4	.	CASQKQATNEKLFF	TGTGCCAGCCAAAAACAGGCAACTAATGAAAAACTGTTTTTT
.	TRBV6-6	12	TRBJ1-1	.	CASRPGLTEAFF	TGTGCCAGCAGGCCAGGGCTCACTGAAGCTTTCTTT
.	TRBV7-3	13	TRBJ1-1	.	CASSPGGGTEAFF	TGTGCCAGCAGCCCTGGGGGGGGCACTGAAGCTTTCTTT
.	TRBV6-5	15	TRBJ2-7	TRBD1	CASSPLGTGLYEQYF	TGTGCCAGCAGTCCCCTGGGGACAGGGCTCTACGAGCAGTACTTC
.	TRBV6-6	14	TRBJ2-7	TRBD2	CASRQIAGPYEQYF	TGTGCCAGCAGACAGATAGCGGGGCCCTACGAGCAGTACTTC
.	TRBV4-1	14	TRBJ2-7	.	CASSQPGPTAEQYF	TGCGCCAGCAGCCAACCGGGACCGACAGCCGAGCAGTACTTC
once	TRBV15	14	TRBJ1-1	.	CATSRGGRSTEAFF	TGTGCCACCAGCAGAGGGGGGCGTAGCACTGAAGCTTTCTTT